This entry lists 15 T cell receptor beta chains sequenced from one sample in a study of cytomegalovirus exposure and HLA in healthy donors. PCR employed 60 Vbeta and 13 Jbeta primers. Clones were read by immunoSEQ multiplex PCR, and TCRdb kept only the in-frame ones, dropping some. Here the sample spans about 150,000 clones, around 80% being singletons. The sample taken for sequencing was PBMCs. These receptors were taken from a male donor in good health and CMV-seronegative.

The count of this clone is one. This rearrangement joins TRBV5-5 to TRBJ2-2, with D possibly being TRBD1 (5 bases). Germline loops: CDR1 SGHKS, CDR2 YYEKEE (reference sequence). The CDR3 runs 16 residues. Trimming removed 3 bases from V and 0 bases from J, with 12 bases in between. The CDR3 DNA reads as TGTGCCAGCAGCTGGCAAGACAGCGCGAACACCGGGGAGCTGTTTTTT. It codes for CASSWQDSANTGELFF.

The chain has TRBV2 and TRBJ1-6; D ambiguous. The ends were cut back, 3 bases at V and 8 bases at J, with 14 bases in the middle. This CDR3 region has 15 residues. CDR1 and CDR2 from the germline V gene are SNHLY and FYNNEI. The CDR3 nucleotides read TGTGCCAGCAGTGAGACCGGGAGCAAAGATTCACCCCTCCACTTT. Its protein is CASSETGSKDSPLHF.

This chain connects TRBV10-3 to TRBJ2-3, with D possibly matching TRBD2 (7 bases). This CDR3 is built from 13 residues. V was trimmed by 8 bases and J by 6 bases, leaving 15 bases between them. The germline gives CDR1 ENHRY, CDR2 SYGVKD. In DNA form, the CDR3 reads TGTGCCATCGGGAGGGGAGGGGGGGATACGCAGTATTTT. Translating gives CAIGRGGGDTQYF.

The CDR3 here is CASGAGWPGSQETQYF. The CDR3, as DNA: TGTGCTAGTGGTGCAGGTTGGCCGGGATCACAAGAGACCCAGTACTTC. This chain connects TRBV12-5 to TRBJ2-5; maybe TRBD2 (5 bases). The V end was cut by 5 bases, the J end by 2 bases, with 18 bases between. The CDR3 loop spans 16 amino acids. The V gene's germline CDR1 is LGHNT and CDR2 FRNRAP.

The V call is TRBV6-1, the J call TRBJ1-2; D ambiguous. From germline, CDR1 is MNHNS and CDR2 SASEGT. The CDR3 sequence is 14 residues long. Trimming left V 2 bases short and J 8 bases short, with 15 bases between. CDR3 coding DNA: TGTGCCAGCAGTGAATTCGGCCGAGCGGGGGGCTACACCTTC. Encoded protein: CASSEFGRAGGYTF.

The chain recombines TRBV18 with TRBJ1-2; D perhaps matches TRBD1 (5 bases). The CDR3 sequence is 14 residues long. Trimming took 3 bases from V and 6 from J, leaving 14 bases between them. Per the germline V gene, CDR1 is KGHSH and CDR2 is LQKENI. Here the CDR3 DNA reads TGTGCCAGCTCACCCAATGCGGGGCCGAATGGCTACACCTTC. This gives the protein CASSPNAGPNGYTF.

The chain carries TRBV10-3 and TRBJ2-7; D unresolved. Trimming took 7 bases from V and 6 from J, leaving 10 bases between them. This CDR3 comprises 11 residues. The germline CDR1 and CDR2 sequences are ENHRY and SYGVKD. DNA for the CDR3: TGTGCCATCAAGGCTCCAGGCGAGCAGTACTTC. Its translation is CAIKAPGEQYF.

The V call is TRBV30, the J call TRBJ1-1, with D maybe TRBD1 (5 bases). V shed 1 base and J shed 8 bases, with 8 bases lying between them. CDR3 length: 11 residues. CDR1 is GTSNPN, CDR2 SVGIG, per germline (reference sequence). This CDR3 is CAWSAQAEAFF. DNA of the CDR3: TGTGCCTGGAGTGCACAGGCAGAAGCTTTCTTT.

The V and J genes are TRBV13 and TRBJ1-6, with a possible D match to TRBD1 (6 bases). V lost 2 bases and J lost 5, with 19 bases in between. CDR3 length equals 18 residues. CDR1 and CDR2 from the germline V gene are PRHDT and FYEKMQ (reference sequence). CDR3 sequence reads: CASSLSWGGGFNNSPLHF. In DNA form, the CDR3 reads TGTGCCAGCAGCTTATCTTGGGGAGGGGGTTTCAATAATTCACCCCTCCACTTT.

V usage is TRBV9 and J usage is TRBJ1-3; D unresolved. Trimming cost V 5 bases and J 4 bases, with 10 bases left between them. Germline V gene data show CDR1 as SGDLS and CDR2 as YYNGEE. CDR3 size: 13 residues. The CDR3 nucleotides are TGTGCCAGCAGGGCCAAGTGGGGAAACACCATATATTTT. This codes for CASRAKWGNTIYF.

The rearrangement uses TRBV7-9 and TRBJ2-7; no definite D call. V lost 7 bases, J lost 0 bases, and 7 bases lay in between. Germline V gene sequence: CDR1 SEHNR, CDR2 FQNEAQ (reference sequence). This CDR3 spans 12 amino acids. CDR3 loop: CASNLGSYEQYF. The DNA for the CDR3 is TGTGCCAGCAACCTCGGCTCCTACGAGCAGTACTTC.

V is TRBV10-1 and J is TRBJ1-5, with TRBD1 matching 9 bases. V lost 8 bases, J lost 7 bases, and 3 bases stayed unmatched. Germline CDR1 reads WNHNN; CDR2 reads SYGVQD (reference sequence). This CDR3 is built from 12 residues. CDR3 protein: CASGQGSQPQHF. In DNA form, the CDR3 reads TGCGCCAGCGGACAGGGGAGCCAGCCCCAGCATTTT.

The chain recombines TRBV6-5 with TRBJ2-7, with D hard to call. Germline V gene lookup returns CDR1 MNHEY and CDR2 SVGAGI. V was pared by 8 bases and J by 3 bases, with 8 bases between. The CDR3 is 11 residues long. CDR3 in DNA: TGTGCCAGCCACGGTGACTACGAGCAGTACTTC. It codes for CASHGDYEQYF.

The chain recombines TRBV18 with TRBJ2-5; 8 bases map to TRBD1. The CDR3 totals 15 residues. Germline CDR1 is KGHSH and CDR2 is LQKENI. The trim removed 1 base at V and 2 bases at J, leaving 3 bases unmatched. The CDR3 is CASSPRDRIQETQYF. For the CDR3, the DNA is TGTGCCAGCTCACCACGGGACAGGATTCAAGAGACCCAGTACTTC.

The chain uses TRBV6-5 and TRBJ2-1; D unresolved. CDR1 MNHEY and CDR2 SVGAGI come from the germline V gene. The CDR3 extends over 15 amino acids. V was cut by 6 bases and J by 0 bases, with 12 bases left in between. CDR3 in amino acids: CASSKTQSSYNEQFF. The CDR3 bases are TGTGCCAGCAGCAAGACACAAAGCTCCTACAATGAGCAGTTCTTC.